This T cell receptor (beta chain) stems from a study of T cell repertoires in cytomegalovirus infection. CDR3 length: 14 residues. Germline CDR1 and CDR2: MNHEY and SVGEGT. V lost 0 bases, J lost 10 bases, and 12 bases lay in between. From the reads, TCRdb called clonotypes with MiXCR, one entry per CDR3 protein. This sample carries approximately 630,000 distinct CDR3 sequences, approximately 24% of them seen once, and the ten largest clones take less than 9.5%. Overall study findings and caveats: Dominating the ex vivo response were HLA-C-restricted CMV-specific TCR beta clonotypes.

Remarks on this clonotype: Its antigen remains unidentified.

The sample consisted of CD8+ T cells from PBMCs. This chain joins TRBV6-2 or TRBV6-3 and TRBJ1-4; no clear D. The receptor was isolated from a human donor in good health (CMV status not recorded). Some clones in this sample may be carry-over from other donors' samples. CDR3 coding DNA: TGTGCCAGCAGTTACTCTTCGGGGAACGGAAAACTGTTTTTT. Protein sequence: CASSYSSGNGKLFF.